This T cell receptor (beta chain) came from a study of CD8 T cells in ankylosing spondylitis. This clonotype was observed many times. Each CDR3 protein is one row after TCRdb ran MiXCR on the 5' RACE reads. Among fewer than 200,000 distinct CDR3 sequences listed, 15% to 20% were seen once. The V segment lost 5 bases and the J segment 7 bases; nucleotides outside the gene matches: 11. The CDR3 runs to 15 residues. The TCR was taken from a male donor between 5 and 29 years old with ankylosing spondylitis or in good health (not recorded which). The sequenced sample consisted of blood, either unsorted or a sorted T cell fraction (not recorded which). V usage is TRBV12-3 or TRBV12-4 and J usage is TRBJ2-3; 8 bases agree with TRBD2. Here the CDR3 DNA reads TGTGCCAGCAGTGAACCGGGTCGGGGGGGATATACGCAGTATTTT. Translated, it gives CASSEPGRGGYTQYF.